These T cell receptor beta chains were read from a single sample in a study of blood T cell repertoires in COVID-19. Measured with immunoSEQ multiplex PCR; TCRdb has only the in-frame clones, and not every one. The sample contains some 350,000 clones, more than 70% of which appear only once. Material: PBMCs or T cells enriched from blood (not recorded which). These receptors all come from a woman aged 25 to 39 who had recovered from COVID-19. The CDR3 runs from the conserved cysteine through the conserved F or W. The order of the fields is CDR3 DNA, CDR3 protein, clone size, V gene, J gene, D gene. The D gene is left open where the match is weak. Size values are once, few and many counts, or a class for expanded clones, and some rows have none.

TGTGCCAGCAGTCTCCAACAGGGAATGAGAACTGAAGCTTTCTTT,CASSLQQGMRTEAFF,.,TRBV27,TRBJ1-1,.
TGTGCCAGCAGTTACGCCGGTCCCAATCAGCCCCAGCATTTT,CASSYAGPNQPQHF,once,TRBV6-2/TRBV6-3,TRBJ1-5,.
TGCGCCAGCAGTGACGAAGCTCACAGGGGTACTGAAGCTTTCTTT,CASSDEAHRGTEAFF,.,TRBV10-1,TRBJ1-1,TRBD1
TGTGCCAGCGGGCCCCGACAGGGAAAGGTTTCCTACGAGCAGTACTTC,CASGPRQGKVSYEQYF,.,TRBV27,TRBJ2-7,TRBD1
TGCGCCAGCAGCCGTGTGCAGCGGACAGGGGGTAGGGCCTACGAGCAGTACTTC,CASSRVQRTGGRAYEQYF,.,TRBV5-1,TRBJ2-7,TRBD1
TGTGCCAGGGGACAGGGGCCCTCCCCTAGCTCTGGGGCCAACGTCCTGACTTTC,CARGQGPSPSSGANVLTF,.,TRBV19,TRBJ2-6,TRBD1
TGTGCCAGTAGTATACGAGCAGGGATCTTGGGCTACACCTTC,CASSIRAGILGYTF,.,TRBV19,TRBJ1-2,.
TGCGCCAGCAGCCAAGACACACAAACCTACGAGCAGTACTTC,CASSQDTQTYEQYF,.,TRBV4-3,TRBJ2-7,.
TGTGCCAGCTTTCTCGGGACAGGGGACACTGAAGCTTTCTTT,CASFLGTGDTEAFF,.,TRBV6-5,TRBJ1-1,TRBD1
TGCGCCAGCAGCCAGCTCAGACTAGCGGGCCTCTCCTACAATGAGCAGTTCTTC,CASSQLRLAGLSYNEQFF,.,TRBV4-1,TRBJ2-1,TRBD2
TGTGCCAGCAGGCCAACCCTAGCGAACACCGGGGAGCTGTTTTTT,CASRPTLANTGELFF,.,TRBV7-6,TRBJ2-2,.
TGTGCCAGCAGTCCCGCTAGTACTGGAAACACCATATATTTT,CASSPASTGNTIYF,.,TRBV6-5,TRBJ1-3,.
TGTGCCAGCAGTTTTCGAAGGTGGGCAGGCTATCAGCCCCAGCATTTT,CASSFRRWAGYQPQHF,.,TRBV28,TRBJ1-5,.
TGTGCCAGCAGCTTAGTAGCGGACCTTATCTACGAGCAGTACTTC,CASSLVADLIYEQYF,.,TRBV7-8,TRBJ2-7,.
TGTGCCAGCAGTGAAGTGGCGGGACAGGGGTATTATGGCTACACCTTC,CASSEVAGQGYYGYTF,.,TRBV6-1,TRBJ1-2,TRBD1
TGTGCCAGCAGCGTAGCCTTCGATGAGCAGTTCTTC,CASSVAFDEQFF,.,TRBV9,TRBJ2-1,.
TGTGCCAGCAGCTTAGGGGAAGCGGATGGCTACACCTTC,CASSLGEADGYTF,.,TRBV7-9,TRBJ1-2,.
TGTGCCAGCAGTTTATCAGGGACAGGGAACGGTGGCTACACCTTC,CASSLSGTGNGGYTF,.,TRBV28,TRBJ1-2,TRBD1
TGCGCCAGCAGCCCAACGACAGGGATATACACCGGGGAGCTGTTTTTT,CASSPTTGIYTGELFF,once,TRBV5-1,TRBJ2-2,TRBD1
TGTGCCATAGGGACCCCGGGGGGTTACACCTTC,CAIGTPGGYTF,.,TRBV28,TRBJ1-2,.
TGTGCCAGCAGTTTCAACAGGGGTGCGGGGAATTATAATTCACCCCTCCACTTT,CASSFNRGAGNYNSPLHF,.,TRBV28,TRBJ1-6,TRBD1
TGTGCCAGCAGTTCGTACCCCACAGGCCCAATCCGGCCCCAGCATTTT,CASSSYPTGPIRPQHF,.,TRBV6-6,TRBJ1-5,.
TGCAGTGCTAGTAGGGAAGGACTAGCGGCATACAATGAGCAGTTCTTC,CSASREGLAAYNEQFF,.,TRBV20-1,TRBJ2-1,TRBD2
TGTGCCAGCAGTTACCGTGGGGAGGGAGGTCAGCCCCAGCATTTT,CASSYRGEGGQPQHF,.,TRBV6-5,TRBJ1-5,.
TGTGCCAGCAGCATCCCAGGGGAGGAGACCCAGTACTTC,CASSIPGEETQYF,once,TRBV5-5,TRBJ2-5,.
TGTGCCAGCAGTGAACCGCGGGGGGGAGGAACCGGGGAGCTGTTTTTT,CASSEPRGGGTGELFF,.,TRBV2,TRBJ2-2,TRBD2
TGTGCCAGTAGTTCACAGGGGGGCACTGAAGCTTTCTTT,CASSSQGGTEAFF,.,TRBV19,TRBJ1-1,TRBD1
TGTGCCAGCAGCTTATATCTCGGTGCCTACGGGACAGGGGAGAGCAAACTGTTTTTT,CASSLYLGAYGTGESKLFF,.,TRBV7-9,TRBJ1-4,TRBD1
TGCGCCAGCAGTGAGTTCGGGCAGGGGGACTATGGCTACACCTTC,CASSEFGQGDYGYTF,.,TRBV10-2,TRBJ1-2,TRBD1
TGTGCCAGCAGCGGAGGAGACTACGAGCAGTACTTC,CASSGGDYEQYF,.,TRBV11-2,TRBJ2-7,.
TGCGCCAGCAGCCAAACGACAGTCGCTTCTGGGGCCAACGTCCTGACTTTC,CASSQTTVASGANVLTF,.,TRBV5-1,TRBJ2-6,.
TGTGCCAGCAGCTTAGGCCGACAGGGGCATGGCTACACCTTC,CASSLGRQGHGYTF,.,TRBV13,TRBJ1-2,TRBD1
TGTGCCAGCAGTCACGGGACTTACTACTTC,CASSHGTYYF,.,TRBV6-2/TRBV6-3,TRBJ2-7,.
TGTGCCAGTCGCCCGGGACAGCATAACTATGGCTACACCTTC,CASRPGQHNYGYTF,few,TRBV19,TRBJ1-2,TRBD1
TGTGCCAGCATTGGCGGGAGCACAGATACGCAGTATTTT,CASIGGSTDTQYF,.,TRBV2,TRBJ2-3,.
TGTGCCAGCAGCTCCCTTACAGGGTTGGGAACTGAAGCTTTCTTT,CASSSLTGLGTEAFF,.,TRBV7-9,TRBJ1-1,.
TGTGCCAGCAGTTCCTCGTCCTACGAGCAGTACTTC,CASSSSSYEQYF,.,TRBV28,TRBJ2-7,.
TGCGCCAGCCGGGGGGAGGGCTGGAATGAGCAGTTCTTC,CASRGEGWNEQFF,.,TRBV4-1,TRBJ2-1,TRBD2
TGTGCCAGCAGTTATTTTCCCACCTACAATGAGCAGTTCTTC,CASSYFPTYNEQFF,.,TRBV6-2/TRBV6-3,TRBJ2-1,.
TGTGCCAGCAGCTCGGGGGGGGCCCTACTTCAGCCCCAGCATTTT,CASSSGGALLQPQHF,.,TRBV7-9,TRBJ1-5,.
TGCGCCAGCAGCCCGTTGACTGCTAACTATGGCTACACCTTC,CASSPLTANYGYTF,.,TRBV4-3,TRBJ1-2,.
TGTGCCAGTAGTATTGGGACGGGGGACTCCTACGAGCAGTACTTC,CASSIGTGDSYEQYF,.,TRBV19,TRBJ2-7,.
TGTGCCAGCAGCCAAGGCGCTAGCCGGGGCTACGAGCAGTACTTC,CASSQGASRGYEQYF,.,TRBV14,TRBJ2-7,.
TGTGCCAGCAGCCCCCCCCGGGGGTCCCAAGCCCTAGGGAATCCAGCTGGAAACACCATATATTTT,CASSPPRGSQALGNPAGNTIYF,.,TRBV3-1/TRBV3-2,TRBJ1-3,.
TGTGCCAGCAGTTTATGGGAGCGGAACACCATATATTTT,CASSLWERNTIYF,few,TRBV12-3/TRBV12-4,TRBJ1-3,.
TGTGCCAGCAGCACCCGGACAGGCCGGCCCCTCCACTTT,CASSTRTGRPLHF,once,TRBV3-1/TRBV3-2,TRBJ1-6,TRBD1
TGTGCCAGCAGCGTAGGTCTAGCGGGGGGCGAGACCCAGTACTTC,CASSVGLAGGETQYF,.,TRBV9,TRBJ2-5,TRBD2
TGTGCCAGCAGCTCTAACTATGTCTCCGGGACAGCTAACACTGAAGCTTTCTTT,CASSSNYVSGTANTEAFF,.,TRBV27,TRBJ1-1,TRBD1
TGTGCCAGCAGCCATAAGAGGACAGGGGCGTCAGATACGCAGTATTTT,CASSHKRTGASDTQYF,once,TRBV3-1/TRBV3-2,TRBJ2-3,TRBD1
TGTGCCAGCACTATCTTTACAGGGGTGTCAGAAGCTTTCTTT,CASTIFTGVSEAFF,few,TRBV9,TRBJ1-1,TRBD1
TGTGCCAGCAGCGGCCGGGTTGTAGACGGGGGTAATTCACCCCTCCACTTT,CASSGRVVDGGNSPLHF,.,TRBV9,TRBJ1-6,.
TGTGCCAGCATCAAGAGGCTAGCGGGGGGCCACGAGCAGTACTTC,CASIKRLAGGHEQYF,.,TRBV6-5,TRBJ2-7,TRBD2
TGTGCCAGCAGCTTAGCGGGCGGTCAGTCAGATACGCAGTATTTT,CASSLAGGQSDTQYF,once,TRBV28,TRBJ2-3,TRBD2
TGTGCCAGCAGCCGAAGGGGGACTGAAGCTTTCTTT,CASSRRGTEAFF,.,TRBV5-5,TRBJ1-1,.
TGTGCCAGCAGCTTATACCGGGGGGCACAAGAGACCCAGTACTTC,CASSLYRGAQETQYF,.,TRBV11-2,TRBJ2-5,.
TGTGCCAGCAGTCAAGTCGGAGATGAGCAGTTCTTC,CASSQVGDEQFF,.,TRBV3-1/TRBV3-2,TRBJ2-1,.